Below, 19 T cell receptor beta chains from the same sample are listed, as sequenced in a study of T-cell memory formation after mild COVID-19. TCRdb reprocessed the 5' RACE reads with MiXCR, giving one entry per CDR3 protein. The sample includes around 200,000 distinct CDR3 sequences, under 20% seen only once; the top ten take roughly 3.9%. Sequenced: PBMCs or a T cell subset sorted from them (not recorded which). The receptors shown here come from a man younger than 35 who had mild COVID-19 (a few samples of this study predate the infection). Cell type and time point are not known.

This clonotype has only a few counts. The V and J genes are TRBV7-3 and TRBJ1-6; the match to TRBD1 covers 8 bases. CDR1 is SGHTA, CDR2 FQGTGA, per germline. This CDR3 spans 14 amino acids. V lost 5 bases to trimming and J lost 6 bases; unmatched junction nucleotides: 3. The CDR3 DNA follows: TGTGCCAGCAGCCGACAGGGGTTTAATTCACCCCTCCACTTT. Translating gives CASSRQGFNSPLHF.

J is TRBJ1-1 and V is TRBV7-9; tentatively, D is TRBD1 (5 bases). Trimming stripped 7 bases from V and 4 bases from J, with 13 bases between. Germline V CDR1 and CDR2: SEHNR, FQNEAQ (reference sequence). The CDR3 covers 13 residues. The DNA for the CDR3 is TGTGCCAGCAACACTCAGGGAGGCACTGAAGCTTTCTTT. Translating gives CASNTQGGTEAFF.

V gene TRBV12-3 or TRBV12-4 combines with J gene TRBJ2-7; no firm D call. The CDR3 is 12 amino acids. With 6 bases removed from V and 3 bases from J, the gap between germline ends came to 9 bases. For the CDR3, the DNA is TGTGCCAGCAGACTACGTAGCTACGAGCAGTACTTC. As protein: CASRLRSYEQYF.

The chain recombines TRBV6-5 with TRBJ1-2; D not certain. The length of the CDR3 is 15 residues. The germline gives CDR1 MNHEY, CDR2 SVGAGI. Trimming left V 0 bases short and J 0 bases short, with 8 bases between. CDR3 protein: CASSYSRQTNYGYTF. The DNA for the CDR3 is TGTGCCAGCAGTTACTCCCGACAAACTAACTATGGCTACACCTTC.

The rearrangement joins TRBV3-1 to TRBJ2-1, with 9 nucleotides matching TRBD2. Germline V lookup: CDR1 LGHDT, CDR2 YNNKEL (reference sequence). CDR3 length: 17 amino acids. The ends lost 4 bases at V and 8 bases at J; junction bases unmatched: 15. CDR3 loop: CASSLKTGSGGRDEQFF. The CDR3 DNA reads as TGTGCCAGCAGCCTTAAGACGGGCAGCGGGGGGAGGGATGAGCAGTTCTTC.

The CDR3 region has the DNA TGTGCCAGCAGTCACGAGACCCAGTACTTC. Translated: CASSHETQYF. V and J are TRBV25-1 and TRBJ2-5; D is undetermined. Trimming removed 5 bases from V and 5 bases from J, with 3 bases in between. Per the germline V gene, CDR1 is MGHDK and CDR2 is SYGVNS. There are 10 residues in the CDR3. Variable domain in full (rest from reference TRBV25-1 and TRBJ2-5): EADIYQTPRYLVIGTGKKITLECSQTMGHDKMYWYQQDPGMELHLIHYSYGVNSTEKGDLSSESTVSRIRTEHFPLTLESARPSHTSQYLCASSHETQYFGPGTRLLVL.

The rearrangement links TRBV6-5 to TRBJ1-1; possible D gene TRBD1, 5 bases. CDR3 length: 15 residues. Germline values: CDR1 MNHEY, CDR2 SVGAGI. V was trimmed by 8 bases and J by 1 base, leaving 17 bases between them. The CDR3 protein is CASVSFTGGNTEAFF. Written as DNA, the CDR3 is TGTGCCAGCGTATCCTTCACCGGGGGGAACACTGAAGCTTTCTTT.

In this sample, this clonotype turned up a few times. V is TRBV6-5 and J is TRBJ1-2; D gene unclear. Germline loops: CDR1 MNHEY, CDR2 SVGAGI. The CDR3 has 15 residues. Trimming took off 3 bases at V and 2 bases at J, with 13 bases between the two ends. This CDR3 is CASSYLGEGNYGYTF. The CDR3 DNA sequence: TGTGCCAGCAGTTATCTCGGGGAAGGGAACTATGGCTACACCTTC.

Here the CDR3 reads CSARSGTDTQYF. The CDR3 DNA reads as TGCAGTGCCCGATCAGGTACAGATACGCAGTATTTT. The chain joins TRBV20-1 to TRBJ2-3; D is unclear. V lost 6 bases and J 3 bases, leaving 10 bases between the germline ends. Germline V gene data show CDR1 as DFQATT and CDR2 as SNEGSKA (reference sequence). The CDR3 has 12 amino acids.

The CDR3 nucleotides are TGTGCCAGCAGCTTAGCGTGGGCATCTGGAAACACCATATATTTT. This sequence encodes CASSLAWASGNTIYF. V is TRBV7-9 and J is TRBJ1-3; D unclear. Trimming left V 0 bases short and J 1 base short, with 7 bases between. Germline V CDR1 and CDR2: SEHNR, FQNEAQ (reference sequence). The CDR3 extends over 15 amino acids.

The chain carries TRBV2 and TRBJ1-6; D remains ambiguous. V was pared by 2 bases and J by 14 bases, with 7 bases between. The CDR3 covers 11 residues. Per the germline V gene, CDR1 is SNHLY and CDR2 is FYNNEI. The DNA for the CDR3 is TGTGCCAGCAGTGAACGGGGTACCCTCCACTTT. Translation: CASSERGTLHF.

This clonotype showed up just a few times. The rearrangement joins TRBV5-1 to TRBJ1-1; D is uncertain. Trimming pared 2 bases from V and 4 bases from J, leaving 21 bases between. The germline V gene has CDR1 SGHRS and CDR2 YFSETQ. This CDR3 spans 17 amino acids. The CDR3 sequence: CASSFGPTSGPGTEAFF. For the CDR3, the DNA is TGCGCCAGCAGCTTTGGACCGACATCCGGGCCGGGCACTGAAGCTTTCTTT.

The genes are TRBV5-1 and TRBJ1-1; TRBD1 aligns across 10 bases. The CDR3 runs 14 residues. CDR1 is SGHRS and CDR2 is YFSETQ in the germline V gene. J lost 4 bases, V lost 3 bases, and 3 bases had no gene match. The CDR3 bases are TGCGCCAGCAGCTCCGGGACAGGGGTCACTGAAGCTTTCTTT. Translating it yields CASSSGTGVTEAFF.

The chain carries TRBV6-5 and TRBJ2-5, with D unresolved. V lost 0 bases and J lost 4, with 9 bases in between. CDR3 size: 14 residues. Looked up from germline, CDR1 is MNHEY and CDR2 is SVGAGI. Written as DNA, the CDR3 is TGTGCCAGCAGTTACTCGATCCTAGGAGAGACCCAGTACTTC. Its protein product is CASSYSILGETQYF.

Comment on this clonotype: Since a much larger clone is just one base distant, this may be a read error. The chain links TRBV4-1 to TRBJ2-1; no clear D gene. V lost 3 bases and J 10 bases, leaving 13 bases between the germline ends. The CDR3 is 13 amino acids. Germline CDR1 reads MGHRA; CDR2 reads YSYEKL. CDR3 nucleotides: TGCGCCAGCAGCCATGTAGATCGGGTAGAGCAGTTCTTC. This encodes CASSHVDRVEQFF.

The rearrangement joins TRBV7-9 to TRBJ2-5; 9 nucleotides match TRBD1. CDR3 length: 15 residues. CDR1 is SEHNR and CDR2 is FQNEAQ in the germline V gene (reference sequence). The V and J ends lost 3 bases and 5 bases, in that order; junction bases with no gene match: 7. This CDR3 is CASSFGTGLRETQYF. CDR3 sequence (DNA): TGTGCCAGCAGCTTCGGGACAGGGTTACGGGAGACCCAGTACTTC. The full variable domain, completed using reference TRBV7-9 and TRBJ2-5, is DTGVSQNPRHKITKRGQNVTFRCDPISEHNRLYWYRQTLGQGPEFLTYFQNEAQLEKSRLLSDRFSAERPKGSFSTLEIQRTEQGDSAMYLCASSFGTGLRETQYFGPGTRLLVL.

J is TRBJ2-5 and V is TRBV5-5; D gene ambiguous. The CDR3 totals 16 residues. V was cut by 4 bases and J by 2 bases, with 18 bases left in between. Looked up from germline, CDR1 is SGHKS and CDR2 is YYEKEE (reference sequence). This chain's CDR3 is CASSVRGVILQETQYF. The CDR3 DNA follows: TGTGCCAGCAGCGTTAGAGGAGTCATCCTTCAAGAGACCCAGTACTTC.

This clonotype was observed a handful of times. This chain links TRBV7-6 with TRBJ2-7; possible D gene TRBD1, 6 bases. The V and J ends lost 2 bases and 1 base respectively, with 9 bases between them. Looked up from germline, CDR1 is SGHVS and CDR2 is FNYEAQ. This CDR3 region has 14 residues. The CDR3, as DNA: TGTGCCAGCAGCTTATCAGGGGAGTCCTACGAGCAGTACTTC. The encoded protein is CASSLSGESYEQYF. The full variable domain, its missing parts supplied by reference TRBV7-6 and TRBJ2-7, is GAGVSQSPRYKVTKRGQDVALRCDPISGHVSLYWYRQALGQGPEFLTYFNYEAQQDKSGLPNDRFSAERPEGSISTLTIQRTEQRDSAMYRCASSLSGESYEQYFGPGTRLTVT.

This clonotype was detected only a few times. The chain couples TRBV6-5 to TRBJ2-2; a weak D match, TRBD1 (5 bases). The ends were cut back, 6 bases at V and 1 base at J, with 9 bases in the middle. Germline V gives CDR1 MNHEY, CDR2 SVGAGI. The CDR3 is 14 amino acids. The chain's CDR3 is CASRRGQNTGELFF. CDR3 nucleotide sequence: TGTGCCAGCAGACGTGGACAGAACACCGGGGAGCTGTTTTTT.